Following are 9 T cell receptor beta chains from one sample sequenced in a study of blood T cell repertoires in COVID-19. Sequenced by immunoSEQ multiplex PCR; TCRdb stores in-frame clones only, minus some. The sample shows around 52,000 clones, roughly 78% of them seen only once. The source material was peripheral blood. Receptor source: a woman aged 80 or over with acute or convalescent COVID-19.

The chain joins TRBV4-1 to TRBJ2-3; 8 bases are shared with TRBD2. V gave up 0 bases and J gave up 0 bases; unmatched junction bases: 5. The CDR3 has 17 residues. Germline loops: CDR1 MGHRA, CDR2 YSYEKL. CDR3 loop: CASSQEPAGGSTDTQYF. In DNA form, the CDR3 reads TGCGCCAGCAGCCAAGAACCCGCGGGGGGCAGCACAGATACGCAGTATTTT.

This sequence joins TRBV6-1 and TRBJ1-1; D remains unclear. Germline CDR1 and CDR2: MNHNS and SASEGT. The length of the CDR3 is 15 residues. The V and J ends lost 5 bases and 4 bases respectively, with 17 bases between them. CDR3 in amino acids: CASSSARFRPTEAFF. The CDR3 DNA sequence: TGTGCCAGCAGTTCCGCCCGCTTCAGGCCCACTGAAGCTTTCTTT.

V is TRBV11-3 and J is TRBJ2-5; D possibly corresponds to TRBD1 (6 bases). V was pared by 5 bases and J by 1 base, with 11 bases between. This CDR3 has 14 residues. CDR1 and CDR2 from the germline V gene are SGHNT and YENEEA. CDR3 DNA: TGTGCCAGCAGCCCAGGGGCTACCCAAGAGACCCAGTACTTC. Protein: CASSPGATQETQYF.

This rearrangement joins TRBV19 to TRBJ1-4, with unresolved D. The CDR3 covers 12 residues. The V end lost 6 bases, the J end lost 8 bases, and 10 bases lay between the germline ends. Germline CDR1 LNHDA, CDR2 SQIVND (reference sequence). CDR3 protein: CASSQAREKLFF. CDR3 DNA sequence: TGTGCCAGTAGCCAAGCCCGGGAAAAACTGTTTTTT.

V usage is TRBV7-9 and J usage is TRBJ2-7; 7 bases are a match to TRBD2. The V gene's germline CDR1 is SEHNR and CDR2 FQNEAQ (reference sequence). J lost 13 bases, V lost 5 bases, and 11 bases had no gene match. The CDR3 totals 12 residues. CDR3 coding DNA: TGTGCCAGCAGCCCGGGACTATCCCCACTATACTTC. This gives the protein CASSPGLSPLYF.

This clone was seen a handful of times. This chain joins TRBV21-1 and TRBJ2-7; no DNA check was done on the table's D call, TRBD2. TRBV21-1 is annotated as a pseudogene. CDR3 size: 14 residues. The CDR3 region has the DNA TGTGCCAGCAGCAGAAGGACTAGCTCATACGAGCAGTACTTC. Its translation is CASSRRTSSYEQYF.

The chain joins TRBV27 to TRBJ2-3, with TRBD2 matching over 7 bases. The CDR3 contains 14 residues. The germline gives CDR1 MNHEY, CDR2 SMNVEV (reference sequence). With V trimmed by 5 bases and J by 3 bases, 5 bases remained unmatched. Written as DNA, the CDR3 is TGTGCCAGCAGTGCCGGGAGGAGAACAGATACGCAGTATTTT. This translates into CASSAGRRTDTQYF.

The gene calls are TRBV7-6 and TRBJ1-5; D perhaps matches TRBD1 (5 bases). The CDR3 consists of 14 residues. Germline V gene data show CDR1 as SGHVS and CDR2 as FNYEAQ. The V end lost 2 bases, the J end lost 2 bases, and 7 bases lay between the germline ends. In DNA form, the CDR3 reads TGTGCCAGCAGCTTATTACAGGGCAATCAGCCCCAGCATTTT. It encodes CASSLLQGNQPQHF.

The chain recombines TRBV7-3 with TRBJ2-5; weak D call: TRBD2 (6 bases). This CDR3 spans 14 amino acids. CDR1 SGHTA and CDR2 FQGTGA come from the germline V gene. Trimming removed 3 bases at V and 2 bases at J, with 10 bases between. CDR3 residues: CASSLEAGQETQYF. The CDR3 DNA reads TGTGCCAGCAGCTTGGAGGCGGGGCAAGAGACCCAGTACTTC.